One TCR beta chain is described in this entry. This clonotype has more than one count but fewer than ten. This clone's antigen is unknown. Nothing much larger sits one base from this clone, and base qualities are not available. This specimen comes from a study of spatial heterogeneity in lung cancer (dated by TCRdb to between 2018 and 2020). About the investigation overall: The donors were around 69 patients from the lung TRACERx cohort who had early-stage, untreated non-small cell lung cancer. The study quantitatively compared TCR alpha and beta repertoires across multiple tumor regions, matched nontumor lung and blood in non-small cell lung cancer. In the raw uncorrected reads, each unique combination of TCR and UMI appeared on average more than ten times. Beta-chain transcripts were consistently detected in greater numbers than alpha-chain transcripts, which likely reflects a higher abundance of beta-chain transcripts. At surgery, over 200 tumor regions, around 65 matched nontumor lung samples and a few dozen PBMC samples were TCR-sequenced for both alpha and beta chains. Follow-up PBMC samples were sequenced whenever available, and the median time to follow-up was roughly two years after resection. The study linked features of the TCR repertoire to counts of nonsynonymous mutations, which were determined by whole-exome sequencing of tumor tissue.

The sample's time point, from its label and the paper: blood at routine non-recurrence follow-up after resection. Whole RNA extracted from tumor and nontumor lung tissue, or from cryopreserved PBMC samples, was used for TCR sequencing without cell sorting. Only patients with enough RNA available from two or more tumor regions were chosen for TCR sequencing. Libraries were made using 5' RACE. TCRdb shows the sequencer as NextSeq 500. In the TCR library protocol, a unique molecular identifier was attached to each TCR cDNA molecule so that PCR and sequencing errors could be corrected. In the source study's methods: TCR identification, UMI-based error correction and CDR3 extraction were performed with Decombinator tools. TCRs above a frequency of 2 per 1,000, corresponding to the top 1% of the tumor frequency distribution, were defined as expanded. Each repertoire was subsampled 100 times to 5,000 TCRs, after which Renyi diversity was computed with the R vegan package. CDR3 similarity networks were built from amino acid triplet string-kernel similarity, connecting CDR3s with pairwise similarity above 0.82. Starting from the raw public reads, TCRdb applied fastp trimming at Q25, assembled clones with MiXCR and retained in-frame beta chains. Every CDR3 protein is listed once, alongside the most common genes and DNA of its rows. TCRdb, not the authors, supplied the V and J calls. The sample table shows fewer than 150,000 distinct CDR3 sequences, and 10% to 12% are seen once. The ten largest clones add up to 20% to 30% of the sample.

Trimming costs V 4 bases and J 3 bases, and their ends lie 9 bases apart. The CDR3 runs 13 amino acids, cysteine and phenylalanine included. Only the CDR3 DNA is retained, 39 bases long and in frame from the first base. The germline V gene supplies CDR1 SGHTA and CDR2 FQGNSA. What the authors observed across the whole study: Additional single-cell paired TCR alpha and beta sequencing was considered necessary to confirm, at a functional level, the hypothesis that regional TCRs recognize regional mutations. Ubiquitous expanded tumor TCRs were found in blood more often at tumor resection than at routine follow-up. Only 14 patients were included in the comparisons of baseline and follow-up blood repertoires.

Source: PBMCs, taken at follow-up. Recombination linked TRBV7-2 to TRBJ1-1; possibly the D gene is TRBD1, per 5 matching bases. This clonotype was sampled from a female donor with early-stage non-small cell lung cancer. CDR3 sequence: CASSYRRYTEAFF. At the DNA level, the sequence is TGTGCCAGCAGCTACAGGCGGTACACTGAAGCTTTCTTT.